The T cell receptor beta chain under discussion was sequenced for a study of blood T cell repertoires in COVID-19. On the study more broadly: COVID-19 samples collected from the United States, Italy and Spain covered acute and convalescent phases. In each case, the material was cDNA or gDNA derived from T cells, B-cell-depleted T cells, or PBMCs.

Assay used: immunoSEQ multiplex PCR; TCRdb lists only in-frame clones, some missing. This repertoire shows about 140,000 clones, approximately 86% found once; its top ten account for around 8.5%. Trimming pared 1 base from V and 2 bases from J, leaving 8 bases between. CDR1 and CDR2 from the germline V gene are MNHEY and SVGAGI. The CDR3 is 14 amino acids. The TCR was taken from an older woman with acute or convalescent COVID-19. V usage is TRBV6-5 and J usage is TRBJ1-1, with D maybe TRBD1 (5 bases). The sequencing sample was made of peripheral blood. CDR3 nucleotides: TGTGCCAGCAGTTACTTCGACAGCAACACTGAAGCTTTCTTT. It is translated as CASSYFDSNTEAFF.